These 17 T cell receptor beta chains were sequenced from one sample in a study of vaccination effects on CD4 cells after COVID-19. On roughly day 10 of culture, CD4+ T cells were separated out. The vaccine given was either BNT162b2 or mRNA-1273, in two doses. These receptors have no identified antigens. Profiling relied on immunoSEQ multiplex PCR, and the TCRdb table lists in-frame clones only, not all of them. The sample carries about 66,000 clones, approximately 80% recorded once. Sample: CD4+ T cells from PBMCs cultured without peptide, taken after COVID-19 vaccination. The receptor set was obtained from a human donor who received a COVID-19 vaccine.

The V call is TRBV2, the J call TRBJ2-2; the D is unclear. This CDR3 comprises 15 residues. Germline-derived CDR1 and CDR2 are SNHLY and FYNNEI. V lost 2 bases and J 6 bases, leaving 13 bases between the germline ends. The CDR3 bases are TGTGCCAGCAGTGAATTGACTGGAATATCCGGGGAGCTGTTTTTT. Protein product: CASSELTGISGELFF. The entire variable domain, with the rest obtained from reference TRBV2 and TRBJ2-2, is as follows: EPEVTQTPSHQVTQMGQEVILRCVPISNHLYFYWYRQILGQKVEFLVSFYNNEISEKSEIFDDQFSVERPDGSNFTLKIRSTKLEDSAMYFCASSELTGISGELFFGEGSRLTVL.

The chain recombines TRBV6-6 with TRBJ2-7; 7 nucleotides line up with TRBD1. The CDR3 covers 14 residues. Germline CDR1 MNHNY, CDR2 SVGAGI (reference sequence). The trim removed 3 bases at V and 4 bases at J, leaving 6 bases unmatched. This CDR3 reads CASSYNRGSYEQYV. CDR3 nucleotides: TGTGCCAGCAGTTATAACAGGGGCTCATACGAGCAGTACGTC.

The table lists this clone with a few counts. This chain's CDR3 is CASSGTDGVWEKLFF. As DNA, the CDR3 is TGTGCCAGCAGCGGGACCGACGGGGTGTGGGAAAAACTGTTTTTT. The rearrangement uses TRBV9 and TRBJ1-4, with D unclear. Germline CDR1 and CDR2: SGDLS and YYNGEE. This CDR3 comprises 15 residues. Trimming stripped 3 bases from V and 8 bases from J, with 17 bases between.

The chain links TRBV5-4 to TRBJ1-2; D might be TRBD1 (5 bases). The CDR3 is 14 residues long. Trimming took off 3 bases at V and 1 base at J, with 10 bases between the two ends. Germline CDR1 SGHNT, CDR2 YYREEE (reference sequence). CDR3 in DNA: TGTGCCAGCAGCTATCTCGACAGTAACTATGGCTACACCTTC. It codes for CASSYLDSNYGYTF.

The J gene is TRBJ1-5, the V gene TRBV18; 8 nucleotides align to TRBD1. V trimming: 6 bases; J trimming: 5 bases; junction bases outside the gene matches: 9. Germline CDR1 and CDR2: KGHSH and LQKENI. The CDR3 sequence is 15 residues long. The CDR3, as DNA: TGTGCCAGCTCGCCCACAGGGGGGCTGGATCAGCCCCAGCATTTT. Protein: CASSPTGGLDQPQHF.

This CDR3 is CASSPRQGPYEQYV. The DNA for the CDR3 is TGTGCCAGCAGCCCGCGACAGGGCCCCTACGAGCAGTACGTC. The chain has TRBV7-2 and TRBJ2-7; TRBD1 matches at 7 bases. The CDR3 is made up of 14 amino acids. Germline values: CDR1 SGHTA, CDR2 FQGNSA. J lost 2 bases, V lost 5 bases, and 6 bases had no gene match.

This clone came up a few times. CDR3 region: CASSQVATGSGYTF. In DNA form, the CDR3 reads TGCGCCAGCAGCCAAGTGGCGACAGGGAGTGGCTACACCTTC. This chain joins TRBV4-1 and TRBJ1-2; 7 bases agree with TRBD1. The V gene's germline CDR1 is MGHRA and CDR2 YSYEKL. The CDR3 length is 14 residues. Trimming took 1 base from V and 7 from J; bases not matched to a gene: 6.

The chain recombines TRBV9 with TRBJ2-2; unclear D gene. The length of the CDR3 is 13 residues. Germline assignment: CDR1 SGDLS and CDR2 YYNGEE. The V end lost 0 bases, the J end lost 6 bases, and 6 bases lay between the germline ends. The CDR3 DNA reads TGTGCCAGCAGCGTAGCTCAGTCCGGGGAGCTGTTTTTT. Translated, it gives CASSVAQSGELFF.

The sample holds a few counts of this clone. The CDR3 sequence: CASSPAYGLQNTEAFF. In nucleotides, the CDR3 is TGTGCCAGCTCACCAGCCTACGGTTTACAGAACACTGAAGCTTTCTTT. This chain joins TRBV18 and TRBJ1-1, with D unresolved. There are 16 residues in the CDR3. Looked up from germline, CDR1 is KGHSH and CDR2 is LQKENI. The V end was cut by 2 bases, the J end by 1 base, with 14 bases between.

This clone was detected only a few times. V usage is TRBV20-1 and J usage is TRBJ1-2, with no clear D. Germline V lookup: CDR1 DFQATT, CDR2 SNEGSKA (reference sequence). This CDR3 has 11 residues. Trimming took off 8 bases at V and 2 bases at J, with 9 bases between the two ends. The CDR3 reads CSTQQNYGYTF. CDR3 nucleotide sequence: TGCAGTACTCAGCAAAACTATGGCTACACCTTC.

This clone appeared a single time. This chain joins TRBV2 and TRBJ2-5; 9 bases map to TRBD2. Germline V gives CDR1 SNHLY, CDR2 FYNNEI. CDR3 length equals 11 residues. Trimming took 4 bases from V and 14 from J; bases not matched to a gene: 5. CDR3 region: CASSVRAGGYF. CDR3 nucleotides: TGTGCCAGCAGTGTAAGAGCGGGGGGTTACTTC.

The chain has TRBV6-5 and TRBJ1-1, with a tentative D call TRBD1 (6 bases). V gave up 5 bases and J gave up 5 bases, with 18 bases separating them. This CDR3 contains 15 residues. Germline CDR1 reads MNHEY; CDR2 reads SVGAGI. CDR3 DNA: TGTGCCAGCAGTCCCGGTGAAGGGGGAAGGACTGAAGCTTTCTTT. Protein: CASSPGEGGRTEAFF.

J is TRBJ1-5 and V is TRBV6-5; 9 bases fit TRBD1. V was clipped by 4 bases and J by 2 bases; unmatched bases: 6. This CDR3 region has 16 residues. CDR1 and CDR2 from the germline V gene are MNHEY and SVGAGI. The CDR3 protein is CASSSLGQGGNQPQHF. CDR3 DNA: TGTGCCAGCAGTTCGCTGGGACAGGGAGGCAATCAGCCCCAGCATTTT.

The chain couples TRBV7-8 to TRBJ2-7; TRBD2 might be the D (6 bases). Trimming removed 0 bases at V and 3 bases at J, with 15 bases between. Germline V gene data show CDR1 as SGHVS and CDR2 as FQNEAQ. The CDR3 extends over 16 amino acids. CDR3 residues: CASSLASTGLLYEQYV. In DNA, the CDR3 is TGTGCCAGCAGCTTAGCTTCGACGGGACTGCTCTACGAGCAGTACGTC.

This chain connects TRBV6-2 or TRBV6-3 to TRBJ2-7; the D is unclear. Germline lookup yields CDR1 MNHEY and CDR2 SVGEGT. This CDR3 has 15 residues. V lost 4 bases to trimming and J lost 0 bases, with 13 bases between them. For the CDR3, the DNA is TGTGCCAGCAGTTCGTTGCGGAGTAGCTCCTACGAGCAGTACGTC. Its translation: CASSSLRSSSYEQYV.

The chain links TRBV10-2 to TRBJ1-3; D unresolved. Germline V CDR1 and CDR2: WSHSY, SAAADI. The CDR3 runs 15 residues. V lost 3 bases and J lost 4, with 13 bases in between. Here the CDR3 reads CASSERHKGGNTIYF. The CDR3 region has the DNA TGCGCCAGCAGTGAACGACACAAAGGGGGAAACACCATATATTTT.

As concerns this clone: A read error may produce the germline difference seen at one junction end. V and J are TRBV5-1 and TRBJ1-1; no clear D. Germline-derived CDR1 and CDR2 are SGHRS and YFSETQ. This CDR3 comprises 14 residues. In DNA, the CDR3 is TGCGCCAGCAGCTTGGTGGCGAGGAACGCTGAAGCTTTCTTT. Translating it yields CASSLVARNAEAFF.